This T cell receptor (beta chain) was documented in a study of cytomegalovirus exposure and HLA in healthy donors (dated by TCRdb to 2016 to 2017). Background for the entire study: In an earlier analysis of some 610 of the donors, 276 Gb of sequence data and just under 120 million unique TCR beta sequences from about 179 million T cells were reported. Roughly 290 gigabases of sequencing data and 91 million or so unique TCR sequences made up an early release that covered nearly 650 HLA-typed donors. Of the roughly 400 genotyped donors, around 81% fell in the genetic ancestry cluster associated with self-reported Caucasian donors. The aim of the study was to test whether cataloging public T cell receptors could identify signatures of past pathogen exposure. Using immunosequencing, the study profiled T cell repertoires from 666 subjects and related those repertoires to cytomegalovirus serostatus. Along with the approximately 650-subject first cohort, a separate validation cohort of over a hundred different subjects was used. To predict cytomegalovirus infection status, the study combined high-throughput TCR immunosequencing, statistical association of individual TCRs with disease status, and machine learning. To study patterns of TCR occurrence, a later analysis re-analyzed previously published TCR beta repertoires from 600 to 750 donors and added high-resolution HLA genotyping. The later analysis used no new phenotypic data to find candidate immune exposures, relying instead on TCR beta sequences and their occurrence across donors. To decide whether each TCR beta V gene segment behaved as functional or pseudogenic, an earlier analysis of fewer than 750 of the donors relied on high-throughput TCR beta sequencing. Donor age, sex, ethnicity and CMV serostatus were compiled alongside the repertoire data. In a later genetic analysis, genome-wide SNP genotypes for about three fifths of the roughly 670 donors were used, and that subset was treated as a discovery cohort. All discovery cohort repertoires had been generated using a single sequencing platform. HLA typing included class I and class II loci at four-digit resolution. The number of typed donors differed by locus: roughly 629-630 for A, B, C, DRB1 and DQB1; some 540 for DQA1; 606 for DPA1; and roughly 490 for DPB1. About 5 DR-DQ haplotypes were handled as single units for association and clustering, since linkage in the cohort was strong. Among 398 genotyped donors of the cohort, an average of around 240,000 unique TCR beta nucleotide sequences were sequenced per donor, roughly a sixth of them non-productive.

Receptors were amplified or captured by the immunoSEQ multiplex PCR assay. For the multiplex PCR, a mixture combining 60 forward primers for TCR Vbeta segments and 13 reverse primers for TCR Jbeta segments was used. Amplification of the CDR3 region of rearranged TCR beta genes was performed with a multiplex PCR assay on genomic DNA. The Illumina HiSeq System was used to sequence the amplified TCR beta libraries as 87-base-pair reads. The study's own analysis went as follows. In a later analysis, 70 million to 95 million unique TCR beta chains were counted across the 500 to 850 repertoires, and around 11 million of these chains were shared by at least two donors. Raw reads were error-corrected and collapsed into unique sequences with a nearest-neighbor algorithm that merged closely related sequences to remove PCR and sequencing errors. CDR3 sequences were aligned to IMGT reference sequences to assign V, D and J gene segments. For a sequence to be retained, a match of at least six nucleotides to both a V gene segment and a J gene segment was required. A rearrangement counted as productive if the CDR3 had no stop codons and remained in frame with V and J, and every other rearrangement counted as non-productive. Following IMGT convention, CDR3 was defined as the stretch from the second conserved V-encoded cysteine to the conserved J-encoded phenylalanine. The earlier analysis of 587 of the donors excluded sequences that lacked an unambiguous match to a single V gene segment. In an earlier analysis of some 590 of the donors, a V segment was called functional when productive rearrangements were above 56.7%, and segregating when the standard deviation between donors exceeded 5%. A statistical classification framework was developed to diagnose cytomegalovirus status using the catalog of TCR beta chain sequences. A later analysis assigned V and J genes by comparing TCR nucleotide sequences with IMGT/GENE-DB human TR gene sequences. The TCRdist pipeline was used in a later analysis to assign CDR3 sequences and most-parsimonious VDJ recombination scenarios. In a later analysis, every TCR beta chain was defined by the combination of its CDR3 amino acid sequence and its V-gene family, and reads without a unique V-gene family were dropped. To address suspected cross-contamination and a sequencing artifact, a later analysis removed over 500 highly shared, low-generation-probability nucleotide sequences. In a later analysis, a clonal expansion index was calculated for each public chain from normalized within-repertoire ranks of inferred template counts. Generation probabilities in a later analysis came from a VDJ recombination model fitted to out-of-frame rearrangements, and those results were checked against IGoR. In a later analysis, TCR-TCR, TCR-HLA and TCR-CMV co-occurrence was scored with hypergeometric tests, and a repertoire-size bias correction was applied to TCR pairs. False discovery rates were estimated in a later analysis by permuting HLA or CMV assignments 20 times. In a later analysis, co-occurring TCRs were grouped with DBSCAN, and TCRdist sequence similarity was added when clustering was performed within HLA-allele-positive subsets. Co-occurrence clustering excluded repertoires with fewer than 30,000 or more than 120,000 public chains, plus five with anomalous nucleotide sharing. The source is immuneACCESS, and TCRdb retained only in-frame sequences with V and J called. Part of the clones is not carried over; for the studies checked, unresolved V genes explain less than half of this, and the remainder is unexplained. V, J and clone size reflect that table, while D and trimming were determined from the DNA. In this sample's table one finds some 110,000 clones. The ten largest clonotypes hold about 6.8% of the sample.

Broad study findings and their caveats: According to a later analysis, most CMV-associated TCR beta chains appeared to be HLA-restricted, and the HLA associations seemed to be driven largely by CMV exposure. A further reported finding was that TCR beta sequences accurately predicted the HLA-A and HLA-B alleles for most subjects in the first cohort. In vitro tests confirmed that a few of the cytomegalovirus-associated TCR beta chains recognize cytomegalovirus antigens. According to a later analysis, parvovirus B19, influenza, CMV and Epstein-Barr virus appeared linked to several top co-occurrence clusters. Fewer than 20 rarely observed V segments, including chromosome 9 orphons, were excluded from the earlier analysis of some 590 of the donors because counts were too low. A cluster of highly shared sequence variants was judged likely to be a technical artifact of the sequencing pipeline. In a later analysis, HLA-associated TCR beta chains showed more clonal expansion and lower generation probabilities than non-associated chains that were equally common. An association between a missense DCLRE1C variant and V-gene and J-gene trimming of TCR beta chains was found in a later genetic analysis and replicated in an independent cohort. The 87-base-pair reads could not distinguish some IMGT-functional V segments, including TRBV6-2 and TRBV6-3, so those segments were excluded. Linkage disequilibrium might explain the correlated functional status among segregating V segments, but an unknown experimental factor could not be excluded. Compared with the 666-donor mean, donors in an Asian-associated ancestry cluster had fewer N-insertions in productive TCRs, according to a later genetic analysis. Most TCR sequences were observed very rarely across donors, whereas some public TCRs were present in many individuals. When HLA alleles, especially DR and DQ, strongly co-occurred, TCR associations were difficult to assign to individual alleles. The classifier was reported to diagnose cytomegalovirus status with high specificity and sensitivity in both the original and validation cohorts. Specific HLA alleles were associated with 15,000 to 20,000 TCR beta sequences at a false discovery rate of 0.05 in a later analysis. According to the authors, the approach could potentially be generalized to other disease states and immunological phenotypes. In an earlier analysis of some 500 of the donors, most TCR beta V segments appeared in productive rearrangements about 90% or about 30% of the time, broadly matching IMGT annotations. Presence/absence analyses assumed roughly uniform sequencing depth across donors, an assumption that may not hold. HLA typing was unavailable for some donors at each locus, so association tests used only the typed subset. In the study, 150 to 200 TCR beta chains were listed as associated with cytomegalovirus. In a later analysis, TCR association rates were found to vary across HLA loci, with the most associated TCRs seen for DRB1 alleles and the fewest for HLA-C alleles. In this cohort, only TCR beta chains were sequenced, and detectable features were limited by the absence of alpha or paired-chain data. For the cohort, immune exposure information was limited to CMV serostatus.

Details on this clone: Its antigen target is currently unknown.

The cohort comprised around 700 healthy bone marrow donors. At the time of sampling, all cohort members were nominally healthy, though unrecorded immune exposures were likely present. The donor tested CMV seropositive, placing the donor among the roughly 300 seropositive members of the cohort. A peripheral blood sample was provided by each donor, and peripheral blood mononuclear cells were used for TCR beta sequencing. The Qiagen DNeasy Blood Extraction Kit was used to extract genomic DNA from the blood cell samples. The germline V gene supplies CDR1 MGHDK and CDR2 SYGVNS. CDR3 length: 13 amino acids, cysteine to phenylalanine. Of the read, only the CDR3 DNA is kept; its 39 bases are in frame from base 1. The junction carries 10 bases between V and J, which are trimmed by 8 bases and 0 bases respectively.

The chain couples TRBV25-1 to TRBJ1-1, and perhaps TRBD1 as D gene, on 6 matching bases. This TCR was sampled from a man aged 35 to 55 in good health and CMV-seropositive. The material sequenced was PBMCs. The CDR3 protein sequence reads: CASHGQLNTEAFF. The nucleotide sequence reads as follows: TGTGCCAGCCACGGACAGCTGAACACTGAAGCTTTCTTT.